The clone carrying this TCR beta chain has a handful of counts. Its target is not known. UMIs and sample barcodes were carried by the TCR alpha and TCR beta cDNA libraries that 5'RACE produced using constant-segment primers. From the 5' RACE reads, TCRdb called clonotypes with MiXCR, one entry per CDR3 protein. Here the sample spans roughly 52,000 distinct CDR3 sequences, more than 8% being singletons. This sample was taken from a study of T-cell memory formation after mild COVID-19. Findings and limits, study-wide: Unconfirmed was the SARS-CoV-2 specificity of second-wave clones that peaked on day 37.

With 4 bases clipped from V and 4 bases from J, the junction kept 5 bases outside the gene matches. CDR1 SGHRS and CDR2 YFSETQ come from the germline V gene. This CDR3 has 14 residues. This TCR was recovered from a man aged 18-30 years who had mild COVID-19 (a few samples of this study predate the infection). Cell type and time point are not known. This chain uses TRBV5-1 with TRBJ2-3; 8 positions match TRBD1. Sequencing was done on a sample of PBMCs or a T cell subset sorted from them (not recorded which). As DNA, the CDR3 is TGCGCCAGCAGCATTGGGACAGGTTCAGATACGCAGTATTTT. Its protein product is CASSIGTGSDTQYF.